Presented here are 21 T cell receptor beta chains from one specimen sequenced in a study of neurological immune-mediated disorders. TCRdb called the 5' RACE reads again in MiXCR, with one record for every CDR3 protein. This table has more than 75,000 distinct CDR3 sequences, just over 5% appearing once. The sequenced sample consisted of PBMCs. The receptors here all came from a woman aged 25-40 years with multiple sclerosis.

In this sample, this clonotype turned up a few times. Since a much larger clone is just one base distant, this may be a read error. The rearrangement joins TRBV6-1 to TRBJ1-5; D is perhaps TRBD1 (6 bases). The length of the CDR3 is 13 residues. The V gene's germline CDR1 is MNHNS and CDR2 SASEGT. The DNA for the CDR3 is TGTGCCAGCAGTTGGACAGACCATCAGCACCAGCATTTT. This encodes CASSWTDHQHQHF.

This clonotype was observed many times. V is TRBV10-3 and J is TRBJ2-2, with 8 bases matching TRBD2. The CDR3 loop spans 15 amino acids. J gave up 3 bases and V 6 bases, and 6 bases lay outside the gene matches. In germline, CDR1 is ENHRY, CDR2 SYGVKD. CDR3 loop: CAISGGGGYTGELFF. CDR3 coding DNA: TGTGCCATCAGCGGGGGCGGGGGGTACACCGGGGAGCTGTTTTTT.

This chain connects TRBV3-1 to TRBJ1-3; D call uncertain. Trimming removed 2 bases at V and 4 bases at J, with 9 bases between. CDR1 is LGHDT and CDR2 is YNNKEL in the germline V gene (reference sequence). This CDR3 is 14 amino acids long. This CDR3 reads CASSQNSQGNTIYF. The CDR3 DNA is TGTGCCAGCAGCCAAAATAGTCAGGGAAACACCATATATTTT.

This clonotype came up many times. The chain couples TRBV20-1 to TRBJ2-7; D is possibly TRBD1 (5 bases). Germline V gene lookup returns CDR1 DFQATT and CDR2 SNEGSKA (reference sequence). Trimming shortened V by 4 bases and J by 3 bases, and 13 bases separated the two germline ends. The CDR3 extends over 13 amino acids. This CDR3 reads CSAMDTRNYEQYF. The CDR3 region has the DNA TGCAGTGCTATGGACACGCGGAACTACGAGCAGTACTTC.

This clonotype has ten or more counts. Possible read error: a much larger clone is one base away. The rearrangement joins TRBV5-1 to TRBJ1-2; no definite D call. CDR1 is SGHRS and CDR2 is YFSETQ in the germline V gene. There are 14 residues in the CDR3. V was pared by 0 bases and J by 0 bases, with 6 bases between. The CDR3 nucleotides are TGCGCCAGCAGCTTGGGCAAATCTAACTATGGCTACACCTTC. Protein: CASSLGKSNYGYTF.

This clonotype has a handful of counts. The CDR3, as DNA: TGTGCCAGCAGTTCGGGGGGGGGCTATGGCTACACCTTC. This sequence encodes CASSSGGGYGYTF. The rearrangement links TRBV12-3 or TRBV12-4 to TRBJ1-2; possibly TRBD1 for D (5 bases). This CDR3 is built from 13 residues. V lost 4 bases to trimming and J lost 4 bases, with 10 bases between them.

This clonotype appeared a few times. The DNA for the CDR3 is TGCGCCAGCAGCCAAATCCCAGCGGGGAGTAACGAGCAGTACTTC. Translating it yields CASSQIPAGSNEQYF. The gene calls are TRBV4-1 and TRBJ2-7; 7 bases are a match to TRBD2. This CDR3 spans 15 amino acids. After removal of 2 bases from V and 5 bases from J, the junction contained 9 bases not matched to a gene. Germline lookup yields CDR1 MGHRA and CDR2 YSYEKL.

This clonotype showed up just a few times. The chain employs TRBV20-1 and TRBJ1-1, with D perhaps TRBD1 (6 bases). V was shortened by 5 bases and J by 1 base, with 17 bases between the two germline ends. This CDR3 comprises 15 residues. Germline V gene data show CDR1 as DFQATT and CDR2 as SNEGSKA (reference sequence). This CDR3 is CSAQIRTVSNTEAFF. As DNA, the CDR3 is TGCAGTGCTCAAATCCGGACAGTTTCGAACACTGAAGCTTTCTTT.

The sample holds many counts of this clonotype. V and J are TRBV5-5 and TRBJ1-2; 9 bases map to TRBD1. This CDR3 has 15 residues. Germline values: CDR1 SGHKS, CDR2 YYEKEE (reference sequence). V trimming: 6 bases; J trimming: 0 bases; junction bases outside the gene matches: 6. The CDR3 region is CASIEGTGTNYGYTF. The CDR3 DNA reads TGTGCCAGCATCGAGGGGACAGGGACTAACTATGGCTACACCTTC.

This clonotype was seen ten or more times. The chain joins TRBV20-1 to TRBJ1-2; D unresolved. V was clipped by 3 bases and J by 6 bases, with 11 bases between them. CDR1 is DFQATT, CDR2 SNEGSKA, per germline (reference sequence). The CDR3 covers 12 residues. This chain's CDR3 is CSARRREDGYTF. Written as DNA, the CDR3 is TGCAGTGCTAGGAGGAGGGAGGATGGCTACACCTTC.

At least ten counts were recorded for this clonotype. J is TRBJ2-3 and V is TRBV7-8; either TRBD1 or TRBD2 may fit D (5 bases each). There are 16 residues in the CDR3. Germline CDR1 reads SGHVS; CDR2 reads FQNEAQ. Deletions cut 1 base from V and 3 bases from J, with 14 bases between. The CDR3 protein is CASSLVGGEGTDTQYF. Written as DNA, the CDR3 is TGTGCCAGCAGCTTAGTTGGGGGAGAGGGGACAGATACGCAGTATTTT.

CDR3 DNA: TGTGCCGCCCGGGATGGCAATGAGCAGTTCTTC. It translates to CAARDGNEQFF. The chain joins TRBV2 to TRBJ2-1, with TRBD2 as a possible D gene (5 bases). V was clipped by 11 bases and J by 6 bases, with 11 bases between them. The CDR3 length is 11 residues. Per the germline V gene, CDR1 is SNHLY and CDR2 is FYNNEI.

This clonotype was observed many times. This chain joins TRBV12-3 or TRBV12-4 and TRBJ1-4; D call uncertain. V lost 6 bases to trimming and J lost 8 bases, with 7 bases between them. The CDR3 contains 11 residues. The CDR3 reads CASSLGEKLFF. The CDR3, as DNA: TGTGCCAGCAGCCTGGGAGAAAAACTGTTTTTT.

This clonotype was picked up many times. The CDR3 nucleotides are TGCAGTGCTCGGGACCTTCAAGCTAACTATGGCTACACCTTC. Protein: CSARDLQANYGYTF. The chain has TRBV20-1 and TRBJ1-2; D is perhaps TRBD1 (5 bases). V was cut by 5 bases and J by 0 bases, with 13 bases left in between. This CDR3 spans 14 amino acids. CDR1 DFQATT and CDR2 SNEGSKA come from the germline V gene (reference sequence).

The chain combines TRBV12-3 or TRBV12-4 with TRBJ1-1; TRBD1 aligns across 7 bases. J was trimmed by 9 bases and V by 6 bases; bases with no gene match: 10. CDR3 length equals 13 residues. CDR3 residues: CASSSGQEGKAFF. CDR3 bases: TGTGCCAGCAGCTCAGGACAGGAGGGAAAAGCTTTCTTT.

This clonotype appeared many times. The V call is TRBV5-6, the J call TRBJ2-7; TRBD2 matches 7 bases. After removal of 0 bases from V and 3 bases from J, the junction contained 3 bases not matched to a gene. Germline values: CDR1 SGHDT, CDR2 YYEEEE. CDR3 length: 14 amino acids. This CDR3 is CASSLALADYEQYF. CDR3 bases: TGTGCCAGCAGCTTGGCTCTAGCGGACTACGAGCAGTACTTC. Complete variable domain (other parts from reference TRBV5-6 and TRBJ2-7): DAGVTQSPTHLIKTRGQQVTLRCSPKSGHDTVSWYQQALGQGPQFIFQYYEEEERQRGNFPDRFSGHQFPNYSSELNVNALLLGDSALYLCASSLALADYEQYFGPGTRLTVT.

At least ten counts were recorded for this clonotype. The V and J genes are TRBV20-1 and TRBJ1-5; 7 nucleotides line up with TRBD1. The germline CDR1 and CDR2 sequences are DFQATT and SNEGSKA (reference sequence). Trimming at V came to 6 bases and at J to 5 bases, leaving 7 bases not matched to a gene. This CDR3 contains 13 residues. CDR3 amino acids: CSAQDRSHQPQHF. CDR3 coding DNA: TGCAGTGCACAGGACAGGTCCCATCAGCCCCAGCATTTT.

This clonotype was counted many times. This chain joins TRBV20-1 and TRBJ1-2; D is unresolved. Trimming removed 5 bases at V and 8 bases at J, with 12 bases between. Germline-derived CDR1 and CDR2 are DFQATT and SNEGSKA (reference sequence). The CDR3 loop spans 11 amino acids. The CDR3 reads CSAPSVVGYTF. CDR3 sequence (DNA): TGCAGTGCTCCTTCGGTGGTAGGCTACACCTTC.

This clonotype was seen at least ten times. This chain connects TRBV2 to TRBJ1-1, with a weak D call TRBD1 (5 bases). The germline V gene has CDR1 SNHLY and CDR2 FYNNEI. Trimming cost V 9 bases and J 10 bases, with 21 bases left between them. The CDR3 has 13 residues. The CDR3, as DNA: TGTGCCAGTCAAAACTCCCAGGGAGGTTCAGCTTTCTTT. Its translation is CASQNSQGGSAFF.

This clonotype was counted many times. The chain recombines TRBV15 with TRBJ2-2; tentatively, D is TRBD2 (5 bases). The CDR3 is 14 amino acids. Germline V gene data show CDR1 as LNHNV and CDR2 as YYDKDF (reference sequence). Trimming left V 5 bases short and J 1 base short, with 8 bases between. For the CDR3, the DNA is TGTGCCACCAGCGAGGGCCTGAACACCGGGGAGCTGTTTTTT. It encodes CATSEGLNTGELFF. Full variable domain (remainder filled in from reference TRBV15 and TRBJ2-2): DAMVIQNPRYQVTQFGKPVTLSCSQTLNHNVMYWYQQKSSQAPKLLFHYYDKDFNNEADTPDNFQSRRPNTSFCFLDIRSPGLGDTAMYLCATSEGLNTGELFFGEGSRLTVL.

Regarding this clonotype: A much bigger clone sits one base away, suggesting this may be a read error. The V gene is TRBV20-1, the J gene TRBJ2-3, with D hard to call. The V end was cut by 3 bases, the J end by 11 bases, with 24 bases between. This CDR3 region has 15 residues. Germline V gene lookup returns CDR1 DFQATT and CDR2 SNEGSKA (reference sequence). The CDR3 region has the DNA TGCAGTGCTAGCCCGAACTCCCGGGTGGGATATAAGCAGTATTTT. This gives the protein CSASPNSRVGYKQYF.